This T cell receptor beta chain was obtained from a study of naive and memory T cell subsets. The CDR3 is made up of 15 amino acids. The V end lost 5 bases, the J end lost 1 base, and 15 bases lay between the germline ends. CDR1 LGHDT and CDR2 YNNKEL come from the germline V gene (reference sequence). Broader study findings: In CD4 and CD8 cells, diversity dropped from naive through EMRA. A few larger clonotypes appeared in naive repertoires, especially CD8, possibly memory cells re-expressing CD45RA.

Sequential positive selection took CD4 T cells first, then CD8 T cells. An equimolar mix of two oligonucleotides served as the beta constant-region primer for TRBC1 and TRBC2. Ligated cDNA was amplified by four rounds of PCR with nested alpha and beta constant-region primers and SP2. An oligonucleotide with the SP2 primer and a 12-nucleotide UMI was ligated to the cDNA 3' end. MiXCR, run by TCRdb on the UMI-ligation and nested PCR reads, gives a single entry per CDR3 protein. The sample lists over 65,000 distinct CDR3 sequences; about 9.9% were seen once. This clonotype has just a few counts. Antigen specificity is unknown.

The clonotype originates from a human donor in good health. The chain couples TRBV3-1 to TRBJ2-7; D is unclear. The sequencing input was naive CD8+ T cells from blood. The CDR3 here is CASSSRDLPSYEQYF. The CDR3 coding sequence is TGTGCCAGCAGCTCCCGTGATCTGCCTTCCTACGAGCAGTACTTC.